These 2 T cell receptor beta chains came from one sample sequenced in a study of post-analysis software for immune sequencing data. Study results and limitations: The five TRBV segments detected at higher frequency in patients than in controls included TRBV5-6, TRBV5-1 and TRBV20-1.

These TCRs are of unknown antigen specificity. Unique molecular identifiers had been added to the TCR beta cDNA libraries. TCRdb re-analysed the PCR reads in MiXCR, keeping a single row per CDR3 protein. Seen here are about 810,000 distinct CDR3 sequences, roughly 50% observed once, and the top ten hold under 6%. The specimen was blood. These TCRs come from a girl under 18 with multiple sclerosis.

This clonotype appeared a few times. The chain combines TRBV7-6 with TRBJ2-1, with D perhaps TRBD2 (6 bases). Trimming removed 5 bases from V and 8 bases from J, with 13 bases in between. From germline, CDR1 is SGHVS and CDR2 FNYEAQ. CDR3 length: 13 amino acids. In DNA, the CDR3 is TGTGCCAGCAGCCCTGCCGGGACTCATGAGCAGTTCTTC. It is translated as CASSPAGTHEQFF.

This chain connects TRBV3-1 to TRBJ2-5; D may be TRBD1 (6 bases). Trimming pared 5 bases from V and 0 bases from J, leaving 10 bases between. Germline loops: CDR1 LGHDT, CDR2 YNNKEL (reference sequence). The CDR3 runs to 14 residues. The DNA for the CDR3 is TGTGCCAGCAGCACCCGGGACAACCAAGAGACCCAGTACTTC. Encoded protein: CASSTRDNQETQYF.